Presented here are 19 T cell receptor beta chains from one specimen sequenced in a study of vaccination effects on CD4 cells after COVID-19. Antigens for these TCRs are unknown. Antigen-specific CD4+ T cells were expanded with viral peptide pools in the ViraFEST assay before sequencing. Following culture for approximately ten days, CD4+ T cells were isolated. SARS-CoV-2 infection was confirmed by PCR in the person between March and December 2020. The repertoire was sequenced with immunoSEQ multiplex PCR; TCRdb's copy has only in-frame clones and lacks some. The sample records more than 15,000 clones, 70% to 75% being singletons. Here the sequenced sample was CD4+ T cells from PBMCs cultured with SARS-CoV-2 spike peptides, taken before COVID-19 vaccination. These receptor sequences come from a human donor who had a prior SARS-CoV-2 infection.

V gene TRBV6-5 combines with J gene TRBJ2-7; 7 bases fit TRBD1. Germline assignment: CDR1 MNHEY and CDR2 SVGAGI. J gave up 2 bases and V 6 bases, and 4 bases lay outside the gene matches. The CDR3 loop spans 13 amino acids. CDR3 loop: CASRRDSTYEQYF. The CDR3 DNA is TGTGCCAGCAGAAGGGACAGTACCTACGAGCAGTACTTC.

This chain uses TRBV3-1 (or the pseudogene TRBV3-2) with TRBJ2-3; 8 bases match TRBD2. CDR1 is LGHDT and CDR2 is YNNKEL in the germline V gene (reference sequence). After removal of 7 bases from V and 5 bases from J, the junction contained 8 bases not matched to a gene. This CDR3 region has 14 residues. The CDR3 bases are TGTGCCAGCAACCAGCGGGGGCCCCGAGATACGCAGTATTTT. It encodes CASNQRGPRDTQYF.

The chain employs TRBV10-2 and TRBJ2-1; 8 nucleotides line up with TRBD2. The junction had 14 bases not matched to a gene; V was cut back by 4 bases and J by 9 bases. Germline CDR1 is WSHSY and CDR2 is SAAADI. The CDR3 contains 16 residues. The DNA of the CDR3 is TGCGCCAGCAGTGGGCGTCGGGAGGGCCGAAGTCCTGAGCAGTTCTTC. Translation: CASSGRREGRSPEQFF.

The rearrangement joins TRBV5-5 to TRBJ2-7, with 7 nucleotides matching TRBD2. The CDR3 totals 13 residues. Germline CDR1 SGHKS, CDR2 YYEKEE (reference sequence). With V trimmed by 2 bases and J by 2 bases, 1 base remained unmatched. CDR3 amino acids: CASSLTSAYEQYF. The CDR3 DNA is TGTGCCAGCAGCTTAACTAGCGCCTACGAGCAGTACTTC. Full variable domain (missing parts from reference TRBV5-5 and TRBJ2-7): DAGVTQSPTHLIKTRGQQVTLRCSPISGHKSVSWYQQVLGQGPQFIFQYYEKEERGRGNFPDRFSARQFPNYSSELNVNALLLGDSALYLCASSLTSAYEQYFGPGTRLTVT.

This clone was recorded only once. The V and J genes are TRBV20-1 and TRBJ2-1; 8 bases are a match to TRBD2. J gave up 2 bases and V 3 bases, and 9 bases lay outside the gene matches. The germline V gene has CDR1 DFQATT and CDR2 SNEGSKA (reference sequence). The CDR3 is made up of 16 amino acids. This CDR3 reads CSASSGAAGAYNEQFF. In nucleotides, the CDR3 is TGCAGTGCTAGTTCTGGGGCAGCGGGGGCCTACAATGAGCAGTTCTTC.

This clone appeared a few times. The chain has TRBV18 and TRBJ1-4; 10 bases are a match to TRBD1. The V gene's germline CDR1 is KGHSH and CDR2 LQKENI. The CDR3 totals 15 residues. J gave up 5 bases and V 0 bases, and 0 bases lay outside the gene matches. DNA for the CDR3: TGTGCCAGCTCACCACCGGGACAGGGGAATGAAAAACTGTTTTTT. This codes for CASSPPGQGNEKLFF.

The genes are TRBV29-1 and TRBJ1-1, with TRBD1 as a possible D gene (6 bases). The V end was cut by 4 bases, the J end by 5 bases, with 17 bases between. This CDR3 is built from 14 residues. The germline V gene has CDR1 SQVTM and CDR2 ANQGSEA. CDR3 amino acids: CSVGPRQVMTEAFF. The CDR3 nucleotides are TGCAGCGTTGGCCCCAGACAGGTCATGACTGAAGCTTTCTTT.

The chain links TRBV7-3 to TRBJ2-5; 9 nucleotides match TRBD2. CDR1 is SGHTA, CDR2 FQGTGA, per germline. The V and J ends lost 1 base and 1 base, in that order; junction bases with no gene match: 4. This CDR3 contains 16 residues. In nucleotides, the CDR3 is TGTGCCAGCAGCTTAATGGCGGGGGGGCCCCAAGAGACCCAGTACTTC. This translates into CASSLMAGGPQETQYF.

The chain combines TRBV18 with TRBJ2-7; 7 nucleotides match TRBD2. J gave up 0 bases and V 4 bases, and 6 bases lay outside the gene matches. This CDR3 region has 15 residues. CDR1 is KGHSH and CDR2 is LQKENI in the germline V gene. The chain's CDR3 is CASSRDYQTSYEQYF. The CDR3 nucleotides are TGTGCCAGCTCACGGGACTACCAAACCTCCTACGAGCAGTACTTC. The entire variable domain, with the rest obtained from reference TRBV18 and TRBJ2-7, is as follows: NAGVMQNPRHLVRRRGQEARLRCSPMKGHSHVYWYRQLPEEGLKFMVYLQKENIIDESGMPKERFSAEFPKEGPSILRIQQVVRGDSAAYFCASSRDYQTSYEQYFGPGTRLTVT.

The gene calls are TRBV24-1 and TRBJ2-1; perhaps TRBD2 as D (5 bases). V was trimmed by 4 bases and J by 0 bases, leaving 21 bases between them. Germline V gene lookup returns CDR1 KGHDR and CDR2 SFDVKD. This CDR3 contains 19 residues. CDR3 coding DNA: TGTGCCACCAGTGACCGAATTGGCGTTTCAGCGGCCTCCTACAATGAGCAGTTCTTC. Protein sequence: CATSDRIGVSAASYNEQFF.

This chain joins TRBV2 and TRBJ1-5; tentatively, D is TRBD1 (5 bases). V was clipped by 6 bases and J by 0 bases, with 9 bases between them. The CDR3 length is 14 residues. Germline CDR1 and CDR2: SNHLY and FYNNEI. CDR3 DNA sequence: TGTGCCAGCAGACGGGACGTTAGCAATCAGCCCCAGCATTTT. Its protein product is CASRRDVSNQPQHF.

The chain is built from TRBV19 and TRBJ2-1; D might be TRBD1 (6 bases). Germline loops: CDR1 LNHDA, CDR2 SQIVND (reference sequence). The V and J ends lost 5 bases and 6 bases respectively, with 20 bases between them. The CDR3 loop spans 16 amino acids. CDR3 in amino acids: CASSAPGHWVGNEQFF. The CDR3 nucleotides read TGTGCCAGTAGTGCACCGGGACACTGGGTGGGCAATGAGCAGTTCTTC.

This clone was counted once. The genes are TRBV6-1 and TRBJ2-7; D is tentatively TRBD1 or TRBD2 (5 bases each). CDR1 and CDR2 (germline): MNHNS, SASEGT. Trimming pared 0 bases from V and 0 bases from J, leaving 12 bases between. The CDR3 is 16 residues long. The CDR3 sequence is CASSEAGDGSSYEQYF. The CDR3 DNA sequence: TGTGCCAGCAGTGAAGCGGGGGACGGAAGCTCCTACGAGCAGTACTTC.

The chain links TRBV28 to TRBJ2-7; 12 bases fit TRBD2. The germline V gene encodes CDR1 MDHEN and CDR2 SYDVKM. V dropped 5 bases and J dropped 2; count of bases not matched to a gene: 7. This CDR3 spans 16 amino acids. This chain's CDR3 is CASSQIRTSGAYEQYF. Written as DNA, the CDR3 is TGTGCCAGCAGTCAAATACGGACTAGCGGGGCCTACGAGCAGTACTTC.

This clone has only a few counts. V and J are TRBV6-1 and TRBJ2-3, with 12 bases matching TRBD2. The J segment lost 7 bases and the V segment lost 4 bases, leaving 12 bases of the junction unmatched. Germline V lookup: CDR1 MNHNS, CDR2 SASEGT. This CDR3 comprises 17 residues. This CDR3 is CASSGARTSGVRNTQYF. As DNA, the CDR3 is TGTGCCAGCAGTGGGGCTAGGACTAGCGGGGTCCGGAATACGCAGTATTTT.

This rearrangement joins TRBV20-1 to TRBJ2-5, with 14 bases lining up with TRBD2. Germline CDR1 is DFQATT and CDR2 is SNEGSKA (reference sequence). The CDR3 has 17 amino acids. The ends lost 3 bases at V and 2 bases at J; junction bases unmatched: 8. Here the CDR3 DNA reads TGCAGTGCTAGTTGGCGGGGACTAGCGGGGGTACAAGAGACCCAGTACTTC. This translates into CSASWRGLAGVQETQYF.

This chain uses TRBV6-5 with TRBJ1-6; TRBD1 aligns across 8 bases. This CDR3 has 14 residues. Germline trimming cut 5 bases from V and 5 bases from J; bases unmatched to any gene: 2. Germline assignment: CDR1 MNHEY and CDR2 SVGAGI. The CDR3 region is CASSLTGDNSPLHF. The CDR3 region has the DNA TGTGCCAGCAGTCTGACAGGGGATAATTCACCCCTCCACTTT.

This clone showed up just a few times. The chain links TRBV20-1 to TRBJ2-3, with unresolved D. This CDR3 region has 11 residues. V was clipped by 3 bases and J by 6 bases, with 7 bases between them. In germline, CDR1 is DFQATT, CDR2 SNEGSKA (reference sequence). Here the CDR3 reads CSASGSDTQYF. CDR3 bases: TGCAGTGCTAGTGGTTCCGATACGCAGTATTTT.

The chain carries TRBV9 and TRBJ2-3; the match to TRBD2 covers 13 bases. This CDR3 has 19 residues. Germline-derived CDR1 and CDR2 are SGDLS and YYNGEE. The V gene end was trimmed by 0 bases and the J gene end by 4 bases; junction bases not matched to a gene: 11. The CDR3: CASSVATATSGGAADTQYF. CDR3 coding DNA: TGTGCCAGCAGCGTAGCAACCGCTACTAGCGGGGGGGCCGCAGATACGCAGTATTTT.